The 21 T cell receptor beta chains reported below all come from one sample, sequenced in a study of a mutant IDH1 vaccine in newly diagnosed glioma. The repertoire was sequenced with immunoSEQ multiplex PCR; TCRdb's copy has only in-frame clones and lacks some. The table has some 61,000 clones, roughly 80% seen once. The time point was: week 35, safety follow-up. The content of each vaccine dose was 300 ug of mutant IDH1 20-mer peptide, and topical imiquimod accompanied it. Their antigen targets remain unknown. The sample consisted of PBMCs, taken from a glioma patient whose treatment included an IDH1 peptide vaccine. The receptors shown here come from a man aged 18 to 35 with glioma.

This clone was seen a single time. This chain joins TRBV30 and TRBJ2-7; tentative D call: TRBD1 (5 bases). This CDR3 comprises 16 residues. Trimming shortened V by 3 bases and J by 0 bases, and 18 bases separated the two germline ends. From germline, CDR1 is GTSNPN and CDR2 SVGIG (reference sequence). For the CDR3, the DNA is TGTGCCTGGAGAGGACCAGGGCCCCAGAGCTCCTACGAGCAGTACTTC. Its translation: CAWRGPGPQSSYEQYF.

The V gene is TRBV10-3, the J gene TRBJ2-7; 9 bases match TRBD1. With 6 bases clipped from V and 6 bases from J, the junction kept 9 bases outside the gene matches. The CDR3 covers 14 residues. Germline-derived CDR1 and CDR2 are ENHRY and SYGVKD. CDR3 sequence: CAIRAGTGYVEQYF. The CDR3 DNA is TGTGCCATCAGAGCCGGGACAGGGTATGTCGAGCAGTACTTC.

This sequence joins TRBV9 and TRBJ1-2, with D maybe TRBD1 (6 bases). V was cut by 7 bases and J by 4 bases, with 20 bases left in between. This CDR3 has 15 residues. The germline CDR1 and CDR2 sequences are SGDLS and YYNGEE. The CDR3 coding sequence is TGTGCCAGCCTAGGGGGGTCAGGGAAGGGCTATGGCTACACCTTC. It encodes CASLGGSGKGYGYTF.

The chain combines TRBV7-2 with TRBJ2-7; 15 bases are shared with TRBD2. The CDR3 is 15 amino acids. Germline values: CDR1 SGHTA, CDR2 FQGNSA. With 5 bases clipped from V and 5 bases from J, the junction kept 4 bases outside the gene matches. CDR3 loop: CASSRTSGRVNEQYF. CDR3 DNA: TGTGCCAGCAGCCGGACTAGCGGGAGGGTCAACGAGCAGTACTTC.

This chain links TRBV6-1 with TRBJ1-2, with 9 bases aligning to TRBD1. Trimming removed 7 bases from V and 4 bases from J; junction bases left unmatched: 7. The CDR3 is made up of 14 amino acids. In germline, CDR1 is MNHNS, CDR2 SASEGT. In DNA, the CDR3 is TGTGCCAGCAATTCTATGACAGGGGGCTATGGCTACACCTTC. Its protein product is CASNSMTGGYGYTF.

The chain is built from TRBV5-3 and TRBJ2-7; D is ambiguous. TRBV5-3 is an ORF for which the function is uncertain. This CDR3 spans 15 amino acids. The ends were cut back, 8 bases at V and 0 bases at J, with 18 bases in the middle. The CDR3 loop reads CASAPPDRFSYEQYF. DNA for the CDR3: TGTGCCAGCGCACCCCCCGACCGTTTCTCCTACGAGCAGTACTTC.

The chain joins TRBV4-3 to TRBJ1-2; 9 bases fit TRBD1. V dropped 4 bases and J dropped 2; count of bases not matched to a gene: 5. CDR3 length equals 15 residues. Germline lookup yields CDR1 LGHNA and CDR2 YSLEER. The CDR3 coding sequence is TGCGCCAGCAGCCTATGGACAGGGGACAACTATGGCTACACCTTC. Protein: CASSLWTGDNYGYTF.

J is TRBJ2-7 and V is TRBV7-6; perhaps TRBD2 as D (6 bases). Germline V gene lookup returns CDR1 SGHVS and CDR2 FNYEAQ. With 6 bases removed from V and 2 bases from J, the gap between germline ends came to 11 bases. This CDR3 is 13 amino acids long. The CDR3 nucleotides are TGTGCCAGCAGTCCGGGACTCACCTACGAGCAGTACTTC. Encoded protein: CASSPGLTYEQYF.

The genes are TRBV7-3 and TRBJ2-1; the match to TRBD2 covers 8 bases. This CDR3 spans 16 amino acids. J was trimmed by 8 bases and V by 4 bases; bases with no gene match: 13. CDR1 and CDR2 (germline): SGHTA, FQGTGA. The CDR3 DNA reads as TGTGCCAGCAGCTGGGGGCCGGGACTAGGATACGATGAGCAGTTCTTC. It specifies CASSWGPGLGYDEQFF.

The rearrangement links TRBV5-5 to TRBJ1-2; 8 positions match TRBD1. The CDR3 is made up of 14 amino acids. Germline V lookup: CDR1 SGHKS, CDR2 YYEKEE (reference sequence). V lost 5 bases, J lost 2 bases, and 5 bases stayed unmatched. The CDR3 nucleotides read TGTGCCAGCAGTTTTGACAGGGGCAACTATGGCTACACCTTC. Translating gives CASSFDRGNYGYTF.

The chain links TRBV19 to TRBJ1-5; the D gene is possibly TRBD1 (5 bases). The germline V gene has CDR1 LNHDA and CDR2 SQIVND (reference sequence). This CDR3 region has 15 residues. The V gene lost 1 base and the J gene lost 4 bases, with 11 bases spanning the gap. CDR3 sequence (DNA): TGTGCCAGTAGTATAGCGGGACTTCAGAATCAGCCCCAGCATTTT. Amino acids: CASSIAGLQNQPQHF.

V is TRBV25-1 and J is TRBJ2-1; tentative D call: TRBD2 (5 bases). Germline V gene lookup returns CDR1 MGHDK and CDR2 SYGVNS. V was clipped by 4 bases and J by 7 bases, with 5 bases between them. This CDR3 spans 11 amino acids. As DNA, the CDR3 is TGTGCCAGCAGTGGAGGGAATGAGCAGTTCTTC. It specifies CASSGGNEQFF. The full variable domain, with the rest looked up from reference TRBV25-1 and TRBJ2-1, is EADIYQTPRYLVIGTGKKITLECSQTMGHDKMYWYQQDPGMELHLIHYSYGVNSTEKGDLSSESTVSRIRTEHFPLTLESARPSHTSQYLCASSGGNEQFFGPGTRLTVL.

The gene calls are TRBV27 and TRBJ2-5; 9 bases agree with TRBD1. Germline V lookup: CDR1 MNHEY, CDR2 SMNVEV (reference sequence). The CDR3 sequence is 14 residues long. V shed 2 bases and J 4 bases; nucleotides not matched to a gene: 2. CDR3 DNA sequence: TGTGCCAGCAGTTTAGGGGGACAGGGAGAGACCCAGTACTTC. It is translated as CASSLGGQGETQYF.

The V gene is TRBV18, the J gene TRBJ1-1; D is uncertain. This CDR3 is 13 amino acids long. Germline V CDR1 and CDR2: KGHSH, LQKENI. With 2 bases removed from V and 6 bases from J, the gap between germline ends came to 10 bases. The CDR3 reads CASSPSPEAEAFF. DNA for the CDR3: TGTGCCAGCTCACCATCCCCAGAGGCTGAAGCTTTCTTT.

This clone showed up just a few times. The rearrangement links TRBV30 to TRBJ1-1, with D tentatively TRBD1 (5 bases). The CDR3 contains 15 residues. V lost 5 bases and J 1 base, leaving 17 bases between the germline ends. The V gene's germline CDR1 is GTSNPN and CDR2 SVGIG (reference sequence). CDR3 sequence reads: CAWGQGLVRNTEAFF. The CDR3 DNA reads as TGTGCCTGGGGTCAGGGCTTAGTACGGAACACTGAAGCTTTCTTT.

This clone was found once. J is TRBJ2-7 and V is TRBV15; no reliable D call. The V gene lost 0 bases and the J gene lost 1 base, with 7 bases spanning the gap. Germline loops: CDR1 LNHNV, CDR2 YYDKDF (reference sequence). CDR3 size: 14 residues. The CDR3 DNA is TGTGCCACCAGCAGAGAGGGCCCATCCTACGAGCAGTACTTC. Translating it yields CATSREGPSYEQYF.

The V gene is TRBV30, the J gene TRBJ2-7; 14 bases fit TRBD2. After removal of 2 bases from V and 4 bases from J, the junction contained 4 bases not matched to a gene. The germline V gene has CDR1 GTSNPN and CDR2 SVGIG (reference sequence). The CDR3 has 15 amino acids. CDR3 DNA: TGTGCCTGGAGTCCGGGACTAGCGGGAGTGTACGAGCAGTACTTC. Its translation: CAWSPGLAGVYEQYF.

This clone was counted a few times. The genes are TRBV7-3 and TRBJ1-5; D might be TRBD1 (5 bases). The germline V gene encodes CDR1 SGHTA and CDR2 FQGTGA. V lost 3 bases and J 4 bases, leaving 7 bases between the germline ends. This CDR3 spans 13 amino acids. The CDR3 is CASSLTVNQPQHF. The CDR3 DNA follows: TGTGCCAGCAGCTTGACAGTTAATCAGCCCCAGCATTTT.

The rearrangement uses TRBV29-1 and TRBJ1-2; D gene unclear. The CDR3 is 12 amino acids. Trimming removed 2 bases from V and 4 bases from J, with 8 bases in between. Germline V gives CDR1 SQVTM, CDR2 ANQGSEA. CDR3 coding DNA: TGCAGCGTTGAATCCCCCCGCTATGGCTACACCTTC. Encoded protein: CSVESPRYGYTF. The full variable domain, with the rest looked up from reference TRBV29-1 and TRBJ1-2, is SAVISQKPSRDICQRGTSLTIQCQVDSQVTMMFWYRQQPGQSLTLIATANQGSEATYESGFVIDKFPISRPNLTFSTLTVSNMSPEDSSIYLCSVESPRYGYTFGSGTRLTVV.

The CDR3 DNA follows: TGCGCCAGCAGCACGAGACAGGGGGCCTCGGCCAAAAACATTCAGTACTTC. Amino acid sequence: CASSTRQGASAKNIQYF. This chain uses TRBV5-1 with TRBJ2-4; 10 nucleotides align to TRBD1. This CDR3 region has 17 residues. CDR1 and CDR2 (germline): SGHRS, YFSETQ. With 4 bases clipped from V and 1 base from J, the junction kept 8 bases outside the gene matches.

The chain uses TRBV14 and TRBJ1-1; D possibly corresponds to TRBD1 (6 bases). V was shortened by 3 bases and J by 2 bases, with 13 bases between the two germline ends. The CDR3 contains 15 residues. The germline gives CDR1 SGHDN, CDR2 FVKESK. The CDR3 here is CASSHAGAGNTEAFF. CDR3 nucleotide sequence: TGTGCCAGCAGCCACGCAGGGGCGGGAAACACTGAAGCTTTCTTT.